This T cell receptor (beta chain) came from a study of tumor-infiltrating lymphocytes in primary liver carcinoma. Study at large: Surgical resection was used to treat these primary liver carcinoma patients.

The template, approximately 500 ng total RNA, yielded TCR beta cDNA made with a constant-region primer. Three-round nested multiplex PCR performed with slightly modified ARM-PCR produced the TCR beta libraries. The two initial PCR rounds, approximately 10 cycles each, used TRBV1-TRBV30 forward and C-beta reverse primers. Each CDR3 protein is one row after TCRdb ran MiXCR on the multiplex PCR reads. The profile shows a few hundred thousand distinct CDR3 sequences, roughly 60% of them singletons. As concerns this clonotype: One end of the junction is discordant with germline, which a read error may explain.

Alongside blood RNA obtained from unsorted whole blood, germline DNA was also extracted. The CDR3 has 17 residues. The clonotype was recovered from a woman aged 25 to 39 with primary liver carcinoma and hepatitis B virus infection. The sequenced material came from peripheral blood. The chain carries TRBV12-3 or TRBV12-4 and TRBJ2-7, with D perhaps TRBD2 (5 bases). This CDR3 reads CASSWAVDSAMSYKQYF. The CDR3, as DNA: TGTGCCAGCAGTTGGGCGGTCGATAGCGCCATGTCCTACAAGCAGTACTTC.